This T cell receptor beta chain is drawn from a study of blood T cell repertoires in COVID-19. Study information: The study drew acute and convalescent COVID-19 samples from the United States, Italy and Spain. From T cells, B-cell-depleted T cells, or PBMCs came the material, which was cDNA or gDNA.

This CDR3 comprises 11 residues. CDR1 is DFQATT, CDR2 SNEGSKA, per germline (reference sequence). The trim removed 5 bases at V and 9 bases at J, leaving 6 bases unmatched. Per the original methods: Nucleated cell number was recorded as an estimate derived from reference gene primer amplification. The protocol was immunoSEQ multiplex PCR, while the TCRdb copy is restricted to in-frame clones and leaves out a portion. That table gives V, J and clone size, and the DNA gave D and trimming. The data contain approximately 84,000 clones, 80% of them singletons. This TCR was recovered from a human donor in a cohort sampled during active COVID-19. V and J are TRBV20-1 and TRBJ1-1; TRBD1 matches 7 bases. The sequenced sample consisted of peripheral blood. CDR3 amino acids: CSAAPGQQAFF. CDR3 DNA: TGCAGTGCTGCTCCGGGACAGCAAGCTTTCTTT.